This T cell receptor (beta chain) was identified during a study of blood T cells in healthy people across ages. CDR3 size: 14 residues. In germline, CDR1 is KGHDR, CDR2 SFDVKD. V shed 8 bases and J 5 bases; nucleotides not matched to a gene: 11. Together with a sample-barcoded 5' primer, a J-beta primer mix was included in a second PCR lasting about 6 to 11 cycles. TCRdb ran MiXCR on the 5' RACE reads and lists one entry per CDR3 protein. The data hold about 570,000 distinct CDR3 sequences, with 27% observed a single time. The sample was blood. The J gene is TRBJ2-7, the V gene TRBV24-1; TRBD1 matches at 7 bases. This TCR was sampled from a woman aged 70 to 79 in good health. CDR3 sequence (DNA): TGTGCCACCAACACAGGGGCCGCCCAGGACGAGCAGTACTTC. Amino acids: CATNTGAAQDEQYF.